The clone carrying this TCR beta chain was seen a few times. Its antigen is undetermined. Profiling relied on immunoSEQ multiplex PCR, and the TCRdb table lists in-frame clones only, not all of them. The table lists over 15,000 clones, approximately 70% of them singletons. Trimming cost V 2 bases and J 3 bases, with 7 bases left between them. Germline V gene data show CDR1 as KGHSH and CDR2 as LQKENI. There are 13 residues in the CDR3. The entry originates in a study of tumor-infiltrating lymphocytes in localized non-small cell lung cancer. Study results and limitations: No link was found between tumor T-cell fraction and recurrence-free survival.

This chain connects TRBV18 to TRBJ1-1, with D possibly TRBD1 on 6 matching bases. The TCR was taken from a human donor with non-small cell lung cancer. Sequencing used lung tumor tissue. CDR3 sequence: CASSPEGDTEAFF. CDR3 in DNA: TGTGCCAGCTCACCAGAGGGGGACACTGAAGCTTTCTTT.